This T cell receptor beta chain was observed in a study of T cell repertoires in cytomegalovirus infection (dated by TCRdb to between 2017 and 2020). With respect to the entire study: The peptide stimulations were aimed at well-studied HLA-B-restricted epitopes as well as recently identified HLA-C-restricted CMV epitopes, whose presentation resists viral immunomodulation. Because public TCR beta signatures pointed to carriage of CMV infection together with the matching HLA type, the HLA type of each donor mattered for the analysis. Broad study findings and their caveats: The ex vivo response was dominated by HLA-C-restricted CMV-specific TCR beta clonotypes, which also provided the single most frequent clonotype in two of eight donors. In both this cohort and an independent cohort of 300 to 450 donors, the cumulative frequency of public TCR beta family members distinguished carriers of CMV infection plus the relevant HLA type.

CDR1 and CDR2, per the germline V gene, are MNHNS and SASEGT. The cysteine opens and the phenylalanine closes a CDR3 of 15 amino acids. Only the CDR3 region is kept as DNA, spanning 45 bases read in frame from base 1. V loses 5 bases of germline sequence and J loses 7 bases, and the interval between the two ends is 20 bases. Turning to this clonotype: Its antigen specificity is not known. Per-base qualities were not stored, and no clone one base away is much larger.

Reads for this sample came from an Illumina HiSeq 1500. Using fastp trimming at Q25 and MiXCR clonotype assembly, TCRdb reanalyzed the public sequencing data and kept in-frame beta chains. Records with the same CDR3 protein are collapsed into one entry carrying the most frequent genes and DNA. For this sample the table gives about 130,000 distinct CDR3 sequences, of which 30% to 40% were detected only once. About 53% of the sample is held by the ten biggest clonotypes. Explained via the paper, the treatment or condition label denotes: in vitro stimulation with specific CMV peptide epitopes to enrich CMV-specific T cells.

The rearrangement combines TRBV6-1 with TRBJ1-2; the D segment could be TRBD1, given 5 matching bases. This receptor was identified in a human donor in good health (CMV status not recorded). Some clones in this sample may be carry-over from other donors' samples. The material sequenced was CD8+ T cells from cultured PBMCs, taken from culture after CMV antigen stimulation. The CDR3 reads as follows: CASSYQGAGHRGYTF. The DNA sequence is TGTGCCAGCAGTTACCAAGGCGCAGGGCACCGTGGCTACACCTTC.